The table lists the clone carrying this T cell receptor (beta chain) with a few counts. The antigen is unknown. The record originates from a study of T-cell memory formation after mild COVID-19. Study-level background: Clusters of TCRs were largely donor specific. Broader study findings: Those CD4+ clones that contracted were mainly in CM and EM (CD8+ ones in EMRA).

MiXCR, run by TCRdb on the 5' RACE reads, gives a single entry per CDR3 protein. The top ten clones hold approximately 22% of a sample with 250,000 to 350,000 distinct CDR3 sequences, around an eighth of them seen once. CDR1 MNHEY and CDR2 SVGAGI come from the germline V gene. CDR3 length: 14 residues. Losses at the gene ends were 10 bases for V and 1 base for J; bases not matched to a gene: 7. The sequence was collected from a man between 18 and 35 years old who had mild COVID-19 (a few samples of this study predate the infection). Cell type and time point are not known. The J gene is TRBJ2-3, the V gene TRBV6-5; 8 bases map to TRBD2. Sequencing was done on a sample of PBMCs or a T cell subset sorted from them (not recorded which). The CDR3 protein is CATRAGVGTDTQYF. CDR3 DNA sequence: TGTGCCACAAGAGCGGGGGTGGGCACAGATACGCAGTATTTT.